The 18 T cell receptor beta chains given below trace back to one sample, sequenced in a study of T cell repertoires in cytomegalovirus infection. TCRdb fed the reads into MiXCR, producing one record per CDR3 protein. The repertoire consists of over 95,000 distinct CDR3 sequences, with around 31% occurring once and the leading ten covering around two fifths. No antigen has been identified for these receptors. This specimen consisted of CD8+ T cells from cultured PBMCs, obtained from culture after CMV antigen stimulation. Receptors originate from a human donor in good health (CMV status not recorded). Some clones in this sample may be carry-over from other donors' samples.

On this clonotype itself: One base away lies a much larger clone, so this may be a sequencing read error. The chain is built from TRBV7-6 and TRBJ2-1, with 9 bases that match TRBD2. V was pared by 5 bases and J by 8 bases, with 13 bases of the junction left unmatched. This CDR3 has 16 amino acids. The germline CDR1 and CDR2 sequences are SGHVS and FNYEAQ. Here the CDR3 DNA reads TGTGCCAGCAGCCTTTTCGCGGGGGGGGCCGCGGATGAGCAGTTCTTC. This translates into CASSLFAGGAADEQFF. The variable domain in full, with the rest retrieved from reference TRBV7-6 and TRBJ2-1, is GAGVSQSPRYKVTKRGQDVALRCDPISGHVSLYWYRQALGQGPEFLTYFNYEAQQDKSGLPNDRFSAERPEGSISTLTIQRTEQRDSAMYRCASSLFAGGAADEQFFGPGTRLTVL.

This clonotype was counted only a few times. The chain recombines TRBV28 with TRBJ2-7, with D uncertain. V lost 3 bases, J lost 2 bases, and 14 bases lay in between. The CDR3 runs to 15 residues. From germline, CDR1 is MDHEN and CDR2 SYDVKM. The chain's CDR3 is CASSFALDGAYEQYF. The CDR3 DNA reads TGTGCCAGCAGTTTCGCGTTGGACGGAGCCTACGAGCAGTACTTC.

The gene calls are TRBV5-4 and TRBJ1-1, with a weak D call TRBD1 (6 bases). V lost 0 bases, J lost 4 bases, and 22 bases lay in between. This CDR3 is built from 18 residues. The germline gives CDR1 SGHNT, CDR2 YYREEE (reference sequence). The CDR3 sequence is CASSLGGGYRDGTTEAFF. CDR3 DNA sequence: TGTGCCAGCAGCTTGGGGGGGGGATACAGGGATGGGACCACTGAAGCTTTCTTT.

This clonotype was detected only a few times. This chain links TRBV12-3 or TRBV12-4 with TRBJ2-5; weak D call: TRBD1 (6 bases). V was shortened by 5 bases and J by 7 bases, with 14 bases between the two germline ends. The CDR3 has 13 amino acids. CDR3 in amino acids: CASSLGDKGTQYF. CDR3 coding DNA: TGTGCCAGCAGTCTGGGGGACAAGGGGACCCAGTACTTC.

This clonotype was observed at least ten times. The CDR3 sequence: CASSIGNEQFF. In nucleotides, the CDR3 is TGTGCCAGCAGCATAGGGAATGAGCAGTTCTTC. The chain links TRBV7-8 to TRBJ2-1; D is unresolved. From germline, CDR1 is SGHVS and CDR2 FQNEAQ. Trimming cost V 5 bases and J 7 bases, with 6 bases left between them. The CDR3 is made up of 11 amino acids.

This clonotype showed up just a few times. This rearrangement joins TRBV12-3 or TRBV12-4 to TRBJ1-3; a possible D gene is TRBD1 (6 bases). The CDR3 covers 16 residues. V was cut by 3 bases and J by 1 base, with 13 bases left in between. In nucleotides, the CDR3 is TGTGCCAGCAGTTTTAATCCGGGGGCTTCTGGAAACACCATATATTTT. Translating gives CASSFNPGASGNTIYF.

This clonotype was observed at least ten times. This chain connects TRBV7-2 to TRBJ1-4; D is uncertain. Germline CDR1 reads SGHTA; CDR2 reads FQGNSA. V dropped 5 bases and J dropped 9 bases, with 16 bases sitting between them. CDR3 size: 14 residues. DNA for the CDR3: TGTGCCAGCAGCCTCAACCTATGGCGGAAAAAACTGTTTTTT. Encoded protein: CASSLNLWRKKLFF.

This clonotype showed up just a few times. The chain has TRBV5-8 and TRBJ2-7; weak D call: TRBD2 (7 bases). V gave up 2 bases and J gave up 2 bases, with 14 bases separating them. The CDR3 extends over 15 amino acids. CDR1 and CDR2 (germline): SGHTS, YDEGEE. The CDR3 loop is CASSFLRGGTYEQYF. For the CDR3, the DNA is TGTGCCAGCAGCTTTCTGAGGGGGGGCACCTACGAGCAGTACTTC.

In this sample, this clonotype turned up a few times. The V gene is TRBV7-2, the J gene TRBJ2-3, with 9 bases lining up with TRBD2. In germline, CDR1 is SGHTA, CDR2 FQGNSA. This CDR3 comprises 13 residues. CDR3 region: CVAGGGLPDTQYF. Here the CDR3 DNA reads TGTGTCGCGGGGGGGGGCCTCCCAGATACGCAGTATTTT.

This clonotype was counted only a few times. V gene TRBV20-1 combines with J gene TRBJ2-7, with 7 bases matching TRBD1. V lost 6 bases and J lost 0; bases outside the gene matches: 11. CDR1 and CDR2 from the germline V gene are DFQATT and SNEGSKA (reference sequence). The CDR3 length is 15 residues. The CDR3 region has the DNA TGCAGTGCGTTTCCCGACAGGGCGATCTCCTACGAGCAGTACTTC. This translates into CSAFPDRAISYEQYF.

The V and J genes are TRBV7-9 and TRBJ2-7, with TRBD1 matching over 11 bases. Germline V gene data show CDR1 as SEHNR and CDR2 as FQNEAQ (reference sequence). V trimming: 5 bases; J trimming: 3 bases; junction bases outside the gene matches: 6. The CDR3 extends over 15 amino acids. CDR3 sequence (DNA): TGTGCCAGCAGCGGAACCGGGACAGGGGGCTACGAGCAGTACTTC. Translating gives CASSGTGTGGYEQYF.

The rearrangement uses TRBV7-2 and TRBJ1-5, with TRBD1 matching 7 bases. The CDR3 sequence is 14 residues long. J gave up 2 bases and V 4 bases, and 2 bases lay outside the gene matches. Germline values: CDR1 SGHTA, CDR2 FQGNSA. As DNA, the CDR3 is TGTGCCAGCAGCTCGCAGGGGGGCAATCAGCCCCAGCATTTT. Translating gives CASSSQGGNQPQHF. Filled out from reference TRBV7-2 and TRBJ1-5, the complete variable domain reads GAGVSQSPSNKVTEKGKDVELRCDPISGHTALYWYRQSLGQGLEFLIYFQGNSAPDKSGLPSDRFSAERTGGSVSTLTIQRTQQEDSAVYLCASSSQGGNQPQHFGDGTRLSIL.

V and J are TRBV11-2 and TRBJ1-4; D gene unclear. CDR1 is SGHAT, CDR2 FQNNGV, per germline. V lost 0 bases, J lost 4 bases, and 6 bases lay in between. The CDR3 spans 14 residues. This CDR3 reads CASSLEFSNEKLFF. CDR3 DNA: TGTGCCAGCAGCTTAGAGTTTAGTAATGAAAAACTGTTTTTT.

This clonotype was observed a few times. V gene TRBV10-3 combines with J gene TRBJ1-2; no clear D. CDR3 length: 17 amino acids. Germline CDR1 ENHRY, CDR2 SYGVKD. Trimming shortened V by 3 bases and J by 3 bases, and 20 bases separated the two germline ends. CDR3 protein: CAISDHPKQPQHYGYTF. The CDR3 DNA sequence: TGTGCCATCAGTGACCACCCCAAACAGCCACAACACTATGGCTACACCTTC.

This clonotype has at least ten counts. The rearrangement joins TRBV7-3 to TRBJ1-1; D gene unclear. CDR1 and CDR2 (germline): SGHTA, FQGTGA. V lost 1 base, J lost 3 bases, and 6 bases lay in between. The CDR3 is made up of 13 amino acids. CDR3 sequence reads: CASSLMADTEAFF. CDR3 bases: TGTGCCAGCAGCTTAATGGCAGACACTGAAGCTTTCTTT. Looking up the rest from reference TRBV7-3 and TRBJ1-1 gives the full variable domain: GAGVSQTPSNKVTEKGKYVELRCDPISGHTALYWYRQSLGQGPEFLIYFQGTGAADDSGLPNDRFFAVRPEGSVSTLKIQRTERGDSAVYLCASSLMADTEAFFGQGTRLTVV.

This chain connects TRBV12-3 or TRBV12-4 to TRBJ2-5, with D possibly being TRBD1 (6 bases). This CDR3 has 14 residues. Trimming left V 3 bases short and J 5 bases short, with 13 bases between. CDR3 in amino acids: CASSFRVRGETQYF. The CDR3 coding sequence is TGTGCCAGCAGTTTTCGTGTGAGGGGGGAGACCCAGTACTTC.

The chain couples TRBV12-3 or TRBV12-4 to TRBJ1-1, with D unresolved. The CDR3 totals 12 residues. Trimming removed 3 bases from V and 4 bases from J, with 6 bases in between. CDR3 residues: CASSFVSTEAFF. For the CDR3, the DNA is TGTGCCAGCAGTTTCGTTTCCACTGAAGCTTTCTTT.

This clonotype was recorded at least ten times. V is TRBV7-2 and J is TRBJ2-1, with 11 bases aligning to TRBD2. Germline V gene lookup returns CDR1 SGHTA and CDR2 FQGNSA. Unmatched junction bases numbered 11, after V lost 1 base and J lost 9 bases. CDR3 length: 17 residues. Written as DNA, the CDR3 is TGTGCCAGCAGCTTAGGGCTGCTAGCGGGGGGCGGGGGTGAGCAGTTCTTC. Translated, it gives CASSLGLLAGGGGEQFF. Using reference TRBV7-2 and TRBJ2-1 for the parts outside the CDR3, the full variable domain is GAGVSQSPSNKVTEKGKDVELRCDPISGHTALYWYRQSLGQGLEFLIYFQGNSAPDKSGLPSDRFSAERTGGSVSTLTIQRTQQEDSAVYLCASSLGLLAGGGGEQFFGPGTRLTVL.